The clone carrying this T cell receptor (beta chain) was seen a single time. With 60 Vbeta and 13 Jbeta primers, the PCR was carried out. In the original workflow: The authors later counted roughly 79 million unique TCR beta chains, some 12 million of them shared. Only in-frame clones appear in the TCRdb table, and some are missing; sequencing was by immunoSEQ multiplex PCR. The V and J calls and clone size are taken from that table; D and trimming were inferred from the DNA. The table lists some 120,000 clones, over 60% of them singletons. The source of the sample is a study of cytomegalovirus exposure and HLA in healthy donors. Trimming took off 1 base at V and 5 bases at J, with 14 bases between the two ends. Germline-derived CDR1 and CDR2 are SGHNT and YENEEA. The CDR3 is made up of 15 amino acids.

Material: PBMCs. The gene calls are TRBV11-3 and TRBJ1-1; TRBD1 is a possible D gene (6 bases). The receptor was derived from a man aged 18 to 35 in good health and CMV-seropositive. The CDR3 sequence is CASSLVAGAKTEAFF. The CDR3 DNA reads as TGTGCCAGCAGCTTAGTGGCGGGGGCCAAAACTGAAGCTTTCTTT. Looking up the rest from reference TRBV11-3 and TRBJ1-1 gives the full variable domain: EAGVVQSPRYKIIEKKQPVAFWCNPISGHNTLYWYLQNLGQGPELLIRYENEEAVDDSQLPKDRFSAERLKGVDSTLKIQPAELGDSAVYLCASSLVAGAKTEAFFGQGTRLTVV.